A selection of T cell receptor beta chains follows, all from one sample in a study of a mutant IDH1 vaccine in newly diagnosed glioma. TCRdb keeps only in-frame clones here, not all; method: immunoSEQ multiplex PCR. This table has under 45,000 clones, approximately 86% appearing once. Antigen specificity for these receptors is unknown. The sample here was PBMCs, taken from a glioma patient whose treatment included an IDH1 peptide vaccine. All receptors derive from a man between 18 and 35 years old with glioma. Some clones in this sample may be carry-over from other donors' samples. The CDR3 runs from the conserved cysteine through the conserved F or W. D genes are given only for firm matches.

D gene,J gene,V gene,CDR3 protein
NA,TRBJ1-1,TRBV4-3,CASSPSGDPNTEAFF
NA,TRBJ1-1,TRBV4-1,CASSQLSGRLNTEAFF
NA,TRBJ2-2,TRBV9,CASSLQGLDTGELFF
NA,TRBJ2-7,TRBV4-3,CASSQETEGSYEQYF
TRBD1,TRBJ1-4,TRBV2,CASSERTGLNEKLFF
NA,TRBJ1-2,TRBV29-1,CSVEEGRANYGYTF
TRBD1,TRBJ1-1,TRBV18,CASSPAGQMNTEAFF
NA,TRBJ2-7,TRBV7-9,CASSHDSPLEVPEYEQYF
NA,TRBJ1-5,TRBV2,CASSEGGTQPQHF
TRBD1,TRBJ1-3,TRBV7-2,CASSFDRAGNTIYF
TRBD2,TRBJ2-3,TRBV27,CASSLSGGRLDTQYF
TRBD1,TRBJ2-3,TRBV10-3,CAISPTGASTDTQYF
NA,TRBJ1-5,TRBV7-8,CASSLAYQPQHF
NA,TRBJ2-2,TRBV5-4,CASSWDSYTGELFF
NA,TRBJ1-4,TRBV7-6,CASSLGGGSNEKLFF
TRBD1,TRBJ2-3,TRBV29-1,CSVEDRGTGTDTQYF
NA,TRBJ1-2,TRBV19,CASNPRQDSYYGYTF
NA,TRBJ1-2,TRBV14,CASSRKRNPANYGYTF
NA,TRBJ1-1,TRBV5-1,CASSFIGQLTEAFF
TRBD2,TRBJ2-5,TRBV7-9,CASSGRRGVKETQYF
NA,TRBJ1-1,TRBV10-1,CASSPSGGTEAFF
NA,TRBJ1-4,TRBV9,CASSVGGGLLFF
NA,TRBJ1-5,TRBV9,CASSVATGPNQPQHF
NA,TRBJ1-5,TRBV18,CASSRGTANQPQHF
NA,TRBJ1-4,TRBV2,CASSEGQGIGKLFF
NA,TRBJ1-1,TRBV7-3,CASSPGGPTEAFF
NA,TRBJ1-4,TRBV2,CASFINRVRGEKLFF
NA,TRBJ2-3,TRBV21-1,CASSPQASGGEDTQYF
NA,TRBJ1-1,TRBV5-6,CASSLVDVRANTEAFF
TRBD1,TRBJ2-7,TRBV7-2,CASSLLGGQGVNEQYF
NA,TRBJ2-7,TRBV4-3,CASSPTGKSYEQYF
NA,TRBJ2-5,TRBV30,CAWSGKGFSTKETQYF
NA,TRBJ1-5,TRBV4-1,CASSHNVAGDQPQHF
NA,TRBJ1-1,TRBV30,CAWSVGYRTEAFF
NA,TRBJ1-1,TRBV10-3,CAISHQGGVAFF
NA,TRBJ1-2,TRBV5-1,CASSLFQLDSNYGYTF
NA,TRBJ1-1,TRBV30,CAWSGTLYTEAFF
TRBD1,TRBJ2-7,TRBV4-3,CASSQATGASYEQYF
NA,TRBJ1-2,TRBV19,CASSMVGGVGARNGYTF
NA,TRBJ2-7,TRBV29-1,CSSPRRGQPSYEQYF
TRBD1,TRBJ1-1,TRBV19,CASSIYGTGGFGTEAFF
NA,TRBJ1-2,TRBV6-5,CASSYSGDGGYTF
NA,TRBJ1-3,TRBV5-6,CASSSAIRVLGNTIYF
NA,TRBJ1-5,TRBV2,CASRPGKGQPQHF
NA,TRBJ1-1,TRBV30,CAWILGGWRNTEAFF
TRBD1,TRBJ1-5,TRBV30,CAWSRTGGLQPQHF
NA,TRBJ2-5,TRBV6-6,CASSTRPAETQYF
TRBD1,TRBJ1-1,TRBV27,CASSLGTGGNEAFF
NA,TRBJ1-1,TRBV11-2,CASSLLKGRSTEAFF
TRBD2,NA,TRBV9,CASSPSGEPYEQYF